This T cell receptor beta chain was sequenced during a study of blood T cell repertoires in COVID-19. The overall study: Acute and convalescent COVID-19 specimens originated in the United States, Italy and Spain. Sources were T cells, B-cell-depleted T cells, or PBMCs; the material itself was cDNA or gDNA.

This clone showed up just once. V lost 5 bases and J lost 0; bases outside the gene matches: 4. This CDR3 is 14 amino acids long. From germline, CDR1 is SGHRS and CDR2 YFSETQ. Per the study methods: Reference gene primer amplification in the assay estimated nucleated cell counts. Only in-frame clones appear in the TCRdb table, and some are missing; sequencing was by immunoSEQ multiplex PCR. V, J and clone size reflect that table, while D and trimming were determined from the DNA. This sample has 27,000 or so clones, with about 91% found just once. The clonotype was recovered from a human donor with active COVID-19. The donor label of this sample is uncertain. The rearrangement uses TRBV5-1 and TRBJ1-1, with 7 nucleotides matching TRBD1. The sequenced sample consisted of peripheral blood. The CDR3: CASRQGYMNTEAFF. The CDR3 DNA reads as TGCGCCAGCAGACAGGGGTACATGAACACTGAAGCTTTCTTT.